The clone carrying this T cell receptor (beta chain) was found a few times. What it binds is unknown. Use of 60 Vbeta and 13 Jbeta primers characterized the PCR. Generated by immunoSEQ multiplex PCR, the TCRdb table keeps only in-frame clones and is missing some. The table shows 130,000 to 150,000 clones, with under 85% occurring only once. This entry comes from a study of cytomegalovirus exposure and HLA in healthy donors. There are 15 residues in the CDR3. The junction had 6 bases not matched to a gene; V was cut back by 7 bases and J by 0 bases. Per germline, CDR1 SGHAT and CDR2 FQNNGV. Whole-study results and caveats: DRB1 had the most TCR associations and HLA-C the fewest, a later analysis found, with rates varying by HLA locus. Sequencing likely caused a cluster of highly shared sequence variants.

The TCR was taken from a middle-aged woman in good health and CMV-seropositive. The rearrangement uses TRBV11-2 and TRBJ1-3; 7 bases are shared with TRBD1. The source material was PBMCs. The CDR3 sequence is CASTPTGLSGNTIYF. DNA for the CDR3: TGTGCCAGCACCCCGACAGGGCTCTCTGGAAACACCATATATTTT.